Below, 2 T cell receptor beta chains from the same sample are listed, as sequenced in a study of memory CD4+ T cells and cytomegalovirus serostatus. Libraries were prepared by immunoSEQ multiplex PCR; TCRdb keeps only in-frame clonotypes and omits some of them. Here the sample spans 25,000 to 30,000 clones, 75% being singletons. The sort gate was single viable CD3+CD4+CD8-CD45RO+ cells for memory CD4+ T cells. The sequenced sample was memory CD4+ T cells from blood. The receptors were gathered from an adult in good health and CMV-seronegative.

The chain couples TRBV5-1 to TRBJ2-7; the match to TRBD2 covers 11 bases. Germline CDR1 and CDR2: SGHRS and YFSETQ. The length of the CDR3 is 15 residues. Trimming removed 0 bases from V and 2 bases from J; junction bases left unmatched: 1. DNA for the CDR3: TGCGCCAGCAGCTTGGAGACTAGCGGGGCCTACGAGCAGTACTTC. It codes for CASSLETSGAYEQYF.

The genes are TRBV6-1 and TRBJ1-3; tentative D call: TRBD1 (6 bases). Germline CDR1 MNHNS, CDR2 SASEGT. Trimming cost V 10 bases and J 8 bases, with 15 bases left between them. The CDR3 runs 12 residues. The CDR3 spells CANSQGGDTIYF. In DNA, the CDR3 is TGTGCCAACTCACAGGGAGGGGACACCATATATTTT.